This T cell receptor beta chain originates from a study of T cell responses to AZD1222 COVID-19 vaccine. The V end lost 0 bases, the J end lost 3 bases, and 14 bases lay between the germline ends. Germline V gives CDR1 SGHAT, CDR2 FQNNGV. The CDR3 spans 16 residues. Clones were read by immunoSEQ multiplex PCR, and TCRdb kept only the in-frame ones, dropping some. The table has 150,000 to 160,000 clones, 86% seen once; the top ten hold about 5.5%. The TCR originated in an adult in good health. The sequences come from peripheral blood, collected on day 0 of MenACWY control vaccination. The V call is TRBV11-2, the J call TRBJ1-1; D remains unclear. The CDR3 nucleotides are TGTGCCAGCAGCTTAGAGGCGGAGCCTAGACACACTGAAGCTTTCTTT. Translated, it gives CASSLEAEPRHTEAFF.